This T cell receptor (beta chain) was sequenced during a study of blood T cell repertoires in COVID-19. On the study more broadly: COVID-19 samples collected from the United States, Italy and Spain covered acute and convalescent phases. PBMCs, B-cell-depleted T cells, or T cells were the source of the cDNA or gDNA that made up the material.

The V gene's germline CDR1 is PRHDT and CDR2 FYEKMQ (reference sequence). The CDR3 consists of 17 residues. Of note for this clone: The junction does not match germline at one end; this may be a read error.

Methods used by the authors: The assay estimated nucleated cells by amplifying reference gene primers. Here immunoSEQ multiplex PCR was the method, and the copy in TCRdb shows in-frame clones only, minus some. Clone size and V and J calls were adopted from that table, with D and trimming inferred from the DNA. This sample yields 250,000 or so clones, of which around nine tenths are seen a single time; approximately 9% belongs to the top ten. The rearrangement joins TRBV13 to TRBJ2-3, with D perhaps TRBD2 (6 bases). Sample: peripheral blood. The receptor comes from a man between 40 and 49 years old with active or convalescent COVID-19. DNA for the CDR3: TGTGCCAGCAGCCTAGGGCGGGGTGAGTTTGGCACAGATACGCAGTATTTT. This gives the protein CASSLGRGEFGTDTQYF.